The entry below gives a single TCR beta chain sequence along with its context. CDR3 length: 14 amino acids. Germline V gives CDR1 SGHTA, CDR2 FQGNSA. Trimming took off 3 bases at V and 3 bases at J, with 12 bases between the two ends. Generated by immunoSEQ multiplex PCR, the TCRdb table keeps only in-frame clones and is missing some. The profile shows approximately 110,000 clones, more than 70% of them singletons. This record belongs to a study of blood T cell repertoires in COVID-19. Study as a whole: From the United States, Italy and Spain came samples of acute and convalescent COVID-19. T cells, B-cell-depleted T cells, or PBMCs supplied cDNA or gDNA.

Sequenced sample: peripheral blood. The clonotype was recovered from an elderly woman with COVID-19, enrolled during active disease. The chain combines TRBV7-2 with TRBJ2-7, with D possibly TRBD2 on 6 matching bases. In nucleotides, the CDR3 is TGTGCCAGCAGCTTGGGGGGTTTTCACTACGAGCAGTACTTC. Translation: CASSLGGFHYEQYF.